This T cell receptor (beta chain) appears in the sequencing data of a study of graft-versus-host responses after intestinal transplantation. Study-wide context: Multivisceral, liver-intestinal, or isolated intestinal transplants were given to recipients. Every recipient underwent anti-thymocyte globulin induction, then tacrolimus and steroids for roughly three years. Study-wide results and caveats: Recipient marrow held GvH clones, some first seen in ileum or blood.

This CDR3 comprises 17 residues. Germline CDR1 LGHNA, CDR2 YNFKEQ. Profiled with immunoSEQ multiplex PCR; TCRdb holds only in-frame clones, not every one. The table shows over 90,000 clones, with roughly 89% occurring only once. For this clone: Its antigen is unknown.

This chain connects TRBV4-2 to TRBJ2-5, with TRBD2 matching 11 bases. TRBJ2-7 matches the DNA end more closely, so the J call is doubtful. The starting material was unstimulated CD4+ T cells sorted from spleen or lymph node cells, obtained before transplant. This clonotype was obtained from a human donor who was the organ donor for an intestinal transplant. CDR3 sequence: CASSQNPGTSGSYEQYF. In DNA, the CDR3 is TGTGCCAGCAGCCAGAACCCCGGGACTAGCGGCTCCTACGAGCAGTACTTC.